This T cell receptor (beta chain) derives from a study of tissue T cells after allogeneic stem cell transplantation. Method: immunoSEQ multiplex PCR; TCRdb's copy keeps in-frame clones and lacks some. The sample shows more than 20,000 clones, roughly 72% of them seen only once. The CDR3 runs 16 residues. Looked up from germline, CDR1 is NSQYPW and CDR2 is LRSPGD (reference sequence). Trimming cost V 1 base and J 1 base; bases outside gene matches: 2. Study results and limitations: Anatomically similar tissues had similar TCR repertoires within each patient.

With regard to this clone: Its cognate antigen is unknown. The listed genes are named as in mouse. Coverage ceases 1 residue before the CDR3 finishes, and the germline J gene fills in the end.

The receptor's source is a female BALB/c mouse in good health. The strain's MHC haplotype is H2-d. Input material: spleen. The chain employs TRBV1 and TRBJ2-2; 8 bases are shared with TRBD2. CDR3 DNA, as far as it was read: TGCACCTGCAGTGCAGGGACTGGGTTAAACACCGGGCAGCTCTAC. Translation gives CTCSAGTGLNTGQLY. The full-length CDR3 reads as CTCSAGTGLNTGQLYF.